This entry concerns a single T cell receptor (beta chain). The data belong to a study of blood T cell repertoires in COVID-19. Repertoires were generated with immunoSEQ multiplex PCR, while TCRdb's copy carries only in-frame clones and drops some. The data contain about 400,000 clones, 88% of them singletons. This CDR3 has 17 amino acids. Germline CDR1 reads SGHVS; CDR2 reads FQNEAQ. With 1 base clipped from V and 6 bases from J, the junction kept 5 bases outside the gene matches. This TCR was recovered from a middle-aged woman with acute COVID-19. V and J are TRBV7-8 and TRBJ2-1, with 14 bases matching TRBD2. The sequenced sample was PBMCs or T cells enriched from blood (not recorded which). Here the CDR3 DNA reads TGTGCCAGCAGCTTAGTCGGGGGACTAGCGGGGGTCAATGAGCAGTTCTTC. It specifies CASSLVGGLAGVNEQFF.